The clone carrying this T cell receptor beta chain has just one count. As handled by the study authors: Scientists estimated how many nucleated cells there were by amplifying reference gene primers. Clones were read by immunoSEQ multiplex PCR, and TCRdb kept only the in-frame ones, dropping some. For V, J and clone size, that table is used; D and trimming come from the DNA. The sample consists of around 200,000 clones, approximately 80% of them appearing once. V was shortened by 0 bases and J by 2 bases, with 7 bases between the two germline ends. The V gene's germline CDR1 is MGHDK and CDR2 SYGVNS. This CDR3 has 15 amino acids. The record originates from a study of blood T cell repertoires in COVID-19.

The receptor was derived from a human donor in a cohort sampled during active COVID-19. The chain employs TRBV25-1 and TRBJ1-4, with D possibly TRBD1 on 6 matching bases. Sequences were obtained from peripheral blood. Here the CDR3 reads CASSEYRGTNEKLFF. The CDR3 nucleotides read TGTGCCAGCAGTGAATATAGGGGGACTAATGAAAAACTGTTTTTT. The whole variable domain, remainder taken from reference TRBV25-1 and TRBJ1-4, is EADIYQTPRYLVIGTGKKITLECSQTMGHDKMYWYQQDPGMELHLIHYSYGVNSTEKGDLSSESTVSRIRTEHFPLTLESARPSHTSQYLCASSEYRGTNEKLFFGSGTQLSVL.